The 3 T cell receptor beta chains presented below share a single source sample, sequenced in a study of OX40 agonist ivuxolimab in advanced cancers. Using immunoSEQ multiplex PCR, the repertoire was profiled, and TCRdb retains in-frame clones only, with some absent. In the table there are around 67,000 clones, around nine tenths of which are singletons. Here the sequenced sample was CD4+ or CD8+ T cells sorted from blood, taken in a trial of the OX40 agonist ivuxolimab. The receptors were gathered from an adult with an advanced solid tumor such as melanoma, head and neck, liver or kidney cancer.

This clone appeared a single time. The chain employs TRBV30 and TRBJ1-1; maybe TRBD1 (6 bases). CDR1 and CDR2 (germline): GTSNPN, SVGIG (reference sequence). The CDR3 extends over 13 amino acids. Trimming removed 8 bases from V and 0 bases from J, with 13 bases in between. CDR3 nucleotide sequence: TGTGCCACCTCCGGGGACATGAACACTGAAGCTTTCTTT. Translated, it gives CATSGDMNTEAFF.

The V and J genes are TRBV29-1 and TRBJ2-6; no clear D gene. The CDR3 totals 16 residues. The germline gives CDR1 SQVTM, CDR2 ANQGSEA. V gave up 4 bases and J gave up 0 bases, with 13 bases separating them. Here the CDR3 DNA reads TGCAGCGTTGGGCCCCGTGGGGTCTCTGGGGCCAACGTCCTGACTTTC. As protein: CSVGPRGVSGANVLTF.

This rearrangement joins TRBV2 to TRBJ2-7; the D gene is possibly TRBD1 (6 bases). V was trimmed by 4 bases and J by 3 bases, leaving 16 bases between them. Germline lookup yields CDR1 SNHLY and CDR2 FYNNEI. CDR3 length equals 15 residues. In nucleotides, the CDR3 is TGTGCCAGCAGTGCGGACAGCACCCTTGTCTACGAGCAGTACTTC. This encodes CASSADSTLVYEQYF.